This TCR beta chain was captured in a study of blood T cell repertoires in COVID-19. Study overall: T cells, B-cell-depleted T cells, or PBMCs supplied cDNA or gDNA.

Germline V gene sequence: CDR1 LGHDT, CDR2 YNNKEL (reference sequence). The CDR3 loop spans 15 amino acids. The ends were cut back, 3 bases at V and 9 bases at J, with 18 bases in the middle. Everyone who took part was roughly 18 to 89 years old, and they came from about 25 US areas. Participant-reported clinical history was the basis for cohort assignment. Among Cohort 3 donors, those recovered had two negative PCRs, clearance, or symptom resolution. Produced via immunoSEQ multiplex PCR; TCRdb's table is partial and in-frame only. The sample has about 480,000 clones, about nine tenths seen once; the top ten hold around 7.9%.

The chain joins TRBV3-1 (or the pseudogene TRBV3-2) to TRBJ2-1; D perhaps matches TRBD2 (5 bases). Input material: PBMCs or T cells enriched from blood (not recorded which). This clonotype originated in a woman aged 55-75 years who had recovered from COVID-19. CDR3 nucleotide sequence: TGTGCCAGCAGCCAGGGAACGGGGTCCCCCCCTGAGCAGTTCTTC. Protein product: CASSQGTGSPPEQFF.